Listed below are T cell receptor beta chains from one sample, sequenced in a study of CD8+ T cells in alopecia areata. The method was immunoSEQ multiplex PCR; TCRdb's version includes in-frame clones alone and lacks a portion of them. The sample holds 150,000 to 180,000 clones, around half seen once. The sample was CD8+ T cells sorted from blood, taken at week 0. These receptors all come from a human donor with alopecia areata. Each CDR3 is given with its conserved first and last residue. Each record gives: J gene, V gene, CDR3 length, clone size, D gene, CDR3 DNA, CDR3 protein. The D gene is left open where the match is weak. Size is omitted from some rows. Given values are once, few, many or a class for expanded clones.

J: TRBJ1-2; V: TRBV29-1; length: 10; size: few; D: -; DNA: TGCAGCGTTGTAGACGGGGGCTACACCTTC; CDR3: CSVVDGGYTF
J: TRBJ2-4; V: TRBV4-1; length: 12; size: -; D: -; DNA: TGCGCCAGCAGAGGCAGGGAAAACATTCAGTACTTC; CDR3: CASRGRENIQYF
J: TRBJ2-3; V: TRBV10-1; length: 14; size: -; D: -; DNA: TGCGCCAGCAGTGATTCTAGGGCCACAGATACGCAGTATTTT; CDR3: CASSDSRATDTQYF
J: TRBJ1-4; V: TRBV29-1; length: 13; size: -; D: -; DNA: TGCAGCGGCATGGGAGGGATGAGGGAAAAACTGTTTTTT; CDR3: CSGMGGMREKLFF
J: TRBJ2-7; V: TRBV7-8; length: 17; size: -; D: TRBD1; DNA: TGTGCCAGCAGCACTCAACCATGGGGACAGGGATTCTACGAGCAGTACTTC; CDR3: CASSTQPWGQGFYEQYF
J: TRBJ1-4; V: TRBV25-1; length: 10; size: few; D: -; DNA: TGTGCCAGCAGAGGTGAAAAACTGTTTTTT; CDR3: CASRGEKLFF
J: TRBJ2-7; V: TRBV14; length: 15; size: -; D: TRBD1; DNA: TGTGCCAGCAGCCAACACGGGACAGGCCCCTACGAGCAGTACTTC; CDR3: CASSQHGTGPYEQYF
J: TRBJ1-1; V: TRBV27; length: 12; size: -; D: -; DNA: TGTGCCAGCGGACAGTTGAACACTGAAGCTTTCTTT; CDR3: CASGQLNTEAFF
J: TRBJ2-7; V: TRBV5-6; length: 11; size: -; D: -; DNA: TGTGCCAGCAGCGTTGGGTACGAGCAGTACTTC; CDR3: CASSVGYEQYF
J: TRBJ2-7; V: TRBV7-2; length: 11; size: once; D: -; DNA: TGTGCCAGCAGCTTAGGGGCCGAGCAGTACTTC; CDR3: CASSLGAEQYF
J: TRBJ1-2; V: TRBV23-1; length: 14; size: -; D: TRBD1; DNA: TGCGCCAGCAGTCCACGACAGGGTACGTGGGGCTACACCTTC; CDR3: CASSPRQGTWGYTF
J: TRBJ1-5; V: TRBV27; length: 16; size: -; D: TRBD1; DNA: TGTGCCAGCAGTCCTTGGGACAGCGGTTACAATCAGCCCCAGCATTTT; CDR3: CASSPWDSGYNQPQHF
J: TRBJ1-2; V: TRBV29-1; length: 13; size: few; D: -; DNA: TGCAGCGCGGACCTGACCCAAAACTATGGCTACACCTTC; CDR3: CSADLTQNYGYTF
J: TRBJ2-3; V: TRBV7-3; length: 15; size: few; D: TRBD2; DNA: TGTGCCAGCAGCTCGGGGACTAGCGGCGCAGATACGCAGTATTTT; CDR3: CASSSGTSGADTQYF
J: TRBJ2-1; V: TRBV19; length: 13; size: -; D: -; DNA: TGTGCCAGTAGTATAGGAGTCTACAATGAGCAGTTCTTC; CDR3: CASSIGVYNEQFF
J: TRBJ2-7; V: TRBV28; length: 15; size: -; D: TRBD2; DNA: TGTGCCAGCAGCGGACTAAGCGGGGGGGCCGGTGAGCAGTACTTC; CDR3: CASSGLSGGAGEQYF
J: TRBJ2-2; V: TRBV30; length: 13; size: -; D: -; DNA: TGTGCCTGGAGTCTAACGAACACCGGGGAGCTGTTTTTT; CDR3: CAWSLTNTGELFF
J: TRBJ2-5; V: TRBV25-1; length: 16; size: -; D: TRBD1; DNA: TGTGCCAGCACAAGCCGGGGACAGGGGGGGGGAGAGACCCAGTACTTC; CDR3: CASTSRGQGGGETQYF
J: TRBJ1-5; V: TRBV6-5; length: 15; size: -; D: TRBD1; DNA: TGTGCCAGCAGGAGGACAGGGGACGGCAATCAGCCCCAGCATTTT; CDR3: CASRRTGDGNQPQHF
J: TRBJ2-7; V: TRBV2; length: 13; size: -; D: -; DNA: TGTGCCAGCATAGAGACTACTTCCTACGAGCAGTACTTC; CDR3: CASIETTSYEQYF
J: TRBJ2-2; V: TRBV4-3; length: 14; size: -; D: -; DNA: TGCGCCAGCAGCCAAGATCGAGCCACCGGGGAGCTGTTTTTT; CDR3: CASSQDRATGELFF
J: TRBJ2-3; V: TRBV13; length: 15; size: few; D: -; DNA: TGTGCCAGCAGCTCGGTAGCGGCTTCCACAGATACGCAGTATTTT; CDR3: CASSSVAASTDTQYF
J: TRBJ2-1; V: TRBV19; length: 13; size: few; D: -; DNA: TGTGCCAGTAGTATAACTGCTTACAATGAGCAGTTCTTC; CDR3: CASSITAYNEQFF
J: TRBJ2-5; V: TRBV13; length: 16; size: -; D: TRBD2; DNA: TGTGCCAGCAGCTTCCAAACCGGACTAGCTGGGGGGATCCAGTACTTC; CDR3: CASSFQTGLAGGIQYF
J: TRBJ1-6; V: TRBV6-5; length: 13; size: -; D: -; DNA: TGTGCCAGCGGTGGCAGCGATAATTCACCCCTCCACTTT; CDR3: CASGGSDNSPLHF
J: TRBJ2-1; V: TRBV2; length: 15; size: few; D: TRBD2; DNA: TGTGCCAGCAGTCCCGCTAGCGGGGCAAACAATGAGCAGTTCTTC; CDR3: CASSPASGANNEQFF
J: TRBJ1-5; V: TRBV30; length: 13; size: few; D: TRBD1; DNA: TGTGCCTGGAGTCCGGGACAGGGACAGCCCCAGCATTTT; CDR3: CAWSPGQGQPQHF
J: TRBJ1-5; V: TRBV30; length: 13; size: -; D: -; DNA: TGTGCCTGGAGTGAACAGGGCAATCAGCCCCAGCATTTT; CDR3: CAWSEQGNQPQHF
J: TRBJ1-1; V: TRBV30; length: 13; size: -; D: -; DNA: TGTGCCTGGAGTGTACTGGGGGACACTGAAGCTTTCTTT; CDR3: CAWSVLGDTEAFF
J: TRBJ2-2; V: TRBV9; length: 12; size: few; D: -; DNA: TGTGCCAGCAGCGTAGTCCCCGGGGAGCTGTTTTTT; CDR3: CASSVVPGELFF
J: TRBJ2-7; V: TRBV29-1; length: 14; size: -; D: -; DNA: TGCAGCGTTGAAGTCCCCGGGAACTCCTACGAGCAGTACTTC; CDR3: CSVEVPGNSYEQYF
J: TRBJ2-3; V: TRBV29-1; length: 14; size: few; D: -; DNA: TGCAGCGCTCAACTAGTGGAAATCACAGATACGCAGTATTTT; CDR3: CSAQLVEITDTQYF
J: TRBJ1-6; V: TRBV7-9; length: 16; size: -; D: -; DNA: TGTGCCAGCAGCCCTTCCGCCCCGACAGCGGCCTCACCCCTCCACTTT; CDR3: CASSPSAPTAASPLHF
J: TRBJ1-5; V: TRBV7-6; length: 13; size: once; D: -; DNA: TGTGCCAGCAGCTTAAATAGCAATCAGCCCCAGCATTTT; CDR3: CASSLNSNQPQHF
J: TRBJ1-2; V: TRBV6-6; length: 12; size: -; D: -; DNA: TGTGCCAGCAGTTCCCCGGGAGACAATCACACCTTC; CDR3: CASSSPGDNHTF
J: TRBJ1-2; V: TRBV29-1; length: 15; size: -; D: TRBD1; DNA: TGCAGCGTCCTAGACCCGGGACAGGTCCGAAATGGCTACACCTTC; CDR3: CSVLDPGQVRNGYTF
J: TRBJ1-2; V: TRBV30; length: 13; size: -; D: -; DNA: TGTGCCTGGGCTCCGGGGGCAGACTATGGCTACACCTTC; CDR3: CAWAPGADYGYTF
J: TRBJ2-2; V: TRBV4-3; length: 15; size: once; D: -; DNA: TGCGCCAGCAGCCAAGATTGGCGTTTCGCCGGGGAGCTGTTTTTT; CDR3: CASSQDWRFAGELFF
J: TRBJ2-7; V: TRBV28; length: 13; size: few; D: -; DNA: TGTGCCAGCAGTATCCGAAACTCCTACGAGCAGTACTTC; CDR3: CASSIRNSYEQYF
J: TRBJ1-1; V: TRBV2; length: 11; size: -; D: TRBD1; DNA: TGTGCCAGCAGCGTTGGGACAGCCGCTTTCTTT; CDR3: CASSVGTAAFF
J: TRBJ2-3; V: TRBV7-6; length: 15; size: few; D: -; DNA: TGTGCCAGCAGCTTAGCGACTAGAGGTGCAGATACGCAGTATTTT; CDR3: CASSLATRGADTQYF